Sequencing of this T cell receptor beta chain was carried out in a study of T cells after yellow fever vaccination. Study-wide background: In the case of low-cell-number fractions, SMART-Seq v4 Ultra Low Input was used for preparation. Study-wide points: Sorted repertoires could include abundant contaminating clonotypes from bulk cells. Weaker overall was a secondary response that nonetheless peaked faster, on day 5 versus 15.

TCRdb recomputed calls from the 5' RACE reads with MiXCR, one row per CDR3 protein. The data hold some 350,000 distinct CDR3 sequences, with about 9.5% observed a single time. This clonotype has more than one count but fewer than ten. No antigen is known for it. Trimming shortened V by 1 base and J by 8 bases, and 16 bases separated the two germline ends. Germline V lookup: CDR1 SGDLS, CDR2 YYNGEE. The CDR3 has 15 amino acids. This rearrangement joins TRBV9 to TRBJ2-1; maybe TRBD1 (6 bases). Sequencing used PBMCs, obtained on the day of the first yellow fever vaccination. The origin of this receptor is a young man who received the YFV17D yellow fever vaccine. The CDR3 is CASSVRSVGGDEQFF. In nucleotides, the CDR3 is TGTGCCAGCAGCGTACGAAGCGTAGGGGGTGATGAGCAGTTCTTC.